These 27 T cell receptor beta chains originate from one sample sequenced in a study of shared clonotypes between healthy human individuals. Only in-frame clones appear in the TCRdb table, and some are missing; sequencing was by immunoSEQ multiplex PCR. In the table there are roughly 2,500,000 clones, 93% of which are singletons. The sequencing input was naive CD4+ T cells from PBMCs. Subset: CD45RA+ positively selected. These receptors were taken from a man aged 18 to 30 in good health. Some clones in this sample may be carry-over from other donors' samples.

The V and J genes are TRBV5-5 and TRBJ1-5; 9 positions match TRBD1. CDR3 size: 15 residues. CDR1 SGHKS and CDR2 YYEKEE come from the germline V gene (reference sequence). With 4 bases clipped from V and 4 bases from J, the junction kept 6 bases outside the gene matches. DNA of the CDR3: TGTGCCAGCAGCATCGGACAGGGGAGGAATCAGCCCCAGCATTTT. Encoded protein: CASSIGQGRNQPQHF.

Regarding this clone: This sample includes further DNA sequences coding for the same CDR3. The rearrangement uses TRBV5-1 and TRBJ2-3; 9 positions match TRBD1. V trimming: 4 bases; J trimming: 3 bases; junction bases outside the gene matches: 3. From germline, CDR1 is SGHRS and CDR2 YFSETQ. The CDR3 is 14 residues long. The CDR3: CASSPGQGTDTQYF. The CDR3 bases are TGCGCCAGCAGCCCGGGACAGGGTACAGATACGCAGTATTTT.

The rearrangement links TRBV28 to TRBJ2-1, with D hard to call. Trimming took 6 bases from V and 0 from J, leaving 9 bases between them. Germline lookup yields CDR1 MDHEN and CDR2 SYDVKM. The CDR3 covers 14 residues. CDR3 sequence: CASSLQPSYNEQFF. The CDR3 coding sequence is TGTGCCAGCAGCCTCCAACCCTCCTACAATGAGCAGTTCTTC. Looking up the rest from reference TRBV28 and TRBJ2-1 gives the full variable domain: DVKVTQSSRYLVKRTGEKVFLECVQDMDHENMFWYRQDPGLGLRLIYFSYDVKMKEKGDIPEGYSVSREKKERFSLILESASTNQTSMYLCASSLQPSYNEQFFGPGTRLTVL.

The V call is TRBV9, the J call TRBJ2-1; no definite D call. Germline V gene data show CDR1 as SGDLS and CDR2 as YYNGEE. The CDR3 is 13 residues long. Trimming removed 3 bases at V and 9 bases at J, with 13 bases between. The CDR3 DNA reads TGTGCCAGCAGCGGTCCCCGGCAGACTGAGCAGTTCTTC. Protein: CASSGPRQTEQFF. Supplemented by reference TRBV9 and TRBJ2-1, the full variable domain reads DSGVTQTPKHLITATGQRVTLRCSPRSGDLSVYWYQQSLDQGLQFLIQYYNGEERAKGNILERFSAQQFPDLHSELNLSSLELGDSALYFCASSGPRQTEQFFGPGTRLTVL.

The chain employs TRBV15 and TRBJ2-5, with a possible D match to TRBD1 (6 bases). Trimming stripped 0 bases from V and 1 base from J, with 12 bases between. Germline CDR1 and CDR2: LNHNV and YYDKDF (reference sequence). The length of the CDR3 is 16 residues. Written as DNA, the CDR3 is TGTGCCACCAGCAGAGAGGCTAGGGGGTCCCAAGAGACCCAGTACTTC. It yields the protein CATSREARGSQETQYF.

The chain couples TRBV11-2 to TRBJ2-1; no clear D gene. Germline V gene data show CDR1 as SGHAT and CDR2 as FQNNGV. CDR3 size: 14 residues. Trimming stripped 2 bases from V and 1 base from J, with 6 bases between. Here the CDR3 DNA reads TGTGCCAGCAGCTTAACTAATTCCTACAATGAGCAGTTCTTC. Its protein is CASSLTNSYNEQFF.

The DNA for the CDR3 is TGTGCCAGCAGCGTCCGGGACAGGCCGAACACCGGGGAGCTGTTTTTT. It translates to CASSVRDRPNTGELFF. The genes are TRBV11-2 and TRBJ2-2; the match to TRBD1 covers 8 bases. The CDR3 is 16 amino acids. CDR1 is SGHAT and CDR2 is FQNNGV in the germline V gene. After removal of 5 bases from V and 0 bases from J, the junction contained 5 bases not matched to a gene. The full variable domain, its missing parts supplied by reference TRBV11-2 and TRBJ2-2, is EAGVAQSPRYKIIEKRQSVAFWCNPISGHATLYWYQQILGQGPKLLIQFQNNGVVDDSQLPKDRFSAERLKGVDSTLKIQPAKLEDSAVYLCASSVRDRPNTGELFFGEGSRLTVL.

This chain connects TRBV15 to TRBJ1-2; D ambiguous. V was clipped by 2 bases and J by 8 bases, with 18 bases between them. Germline V CDR1 and CDR2: LNHNV, YYDKDF (reference sequence). The CDR3 has 15 amino acids. CDR3 sequence: CATSRLLPSPWGYTF. Here the CDR3 DNA reads TGTGCCACCAGCAGACTTTTACCTAGCCCTTGGGGCTACACCTTC. Variable domain in full (rest from reference TRBV15 and TRBJ1-2): DAMVIQNPRYQVTQFGKPVTLSCSQTLNHNVMYWYQQKSSQAPKLLFHYYDKDFNNEADTPDNFQSRRPNTSFCFLDIRSPGLGDTAMYLCATSRLLPSPWGYTFGSGTRLTVV.

The chain employs TRBV10-3 and TRBJ1-1; D uncertain. The CDR3 loop spans 14 amino acids. Germline V CDR1 and CDR2: ENHRY, SYGVKD. V lost 6 bases and J 8 bases, leaving 19 bases between the germline ends. The CDR3 sequence is CAISPRETQREAFF. For the CDR3, the DNA is TGTGCCATCAGCCCCCGGGAAACACAGCGCGAAGCTTTCTTT.

CDR3: CSAQQGSYEQYF. Here the CDR3 DNA reads TGCAGCGCACAACAGGGGTCCTACGAGCAGTACTTC. The chain recombines TRBV29-1 with TRBJ2-7; 7 bases line up with TRBD1. CDR1 is SQVTM and CDR2 is ANQGSEA in the germline V gene. V dropped 7 bases and J dropped 1; count of bases not matched to a gene: 4. The CDR3 extends over 12 amino acids.

The rearrangement joins TRBV2 to TRBJ2-7; no definite D call. The CDR3 loop spans 13 amino acids. V was trimmed by 3 bases and J by 3 bases, leaving 9 bases between them. In germline, CDR1 is SNHLY, CDR2 FYNNEI. Here the CDR3 reads CASSDRRLYEQYF. CDR3 in DNA: TGTGCCAGCAGTGACAGAAGGCTCTACGAGCAGTACTTC.

In its sample, this clone was seen a few times. This CDR3 is also generated by other DNA sequences in the sample. The chain links TRBV7-3 to TRBJ1-1; D call uncertain. This CDR3 spans 13 amino acids. Germline V gives CDR1 SGHTA, CDR2 FQGTGA. Trimming stripped 2 bases from V and 1 base from J, with 5 bases between. The CDR3 DNA reads TGTGCCAGCAGCTTAGAAGGGAACACTGAAGCTTTCTTT. This translates into CASSLEGNTEAFF.

Worth noting for this clone: Other DNA sequences of this sample code for an identical CDR3. This chain connects TRBV27 to TRBJ2-6; D gene uncertain. The CDR3 is made up of 14 amino acids. The V gene lost 7 bases and the J gene lost 0 bases, with 7 bases spanning the gap. CDR1 is MNHEY, CDR2 SMNVEV, per germline (reference sequence). Here the CDR3 reads CASTGSSGANVLTF. The DNA for the CDR3 is TGTGCCAGCACGGGCAGCTCTGGGGCCAACGTCCTGACTTTC.

This chain uses TRBV5-5 with TRBJ1-4; 8 bases are shared with TRBD1. J gave up 8 bases and V 3 bases, and 12 bases lay outside the gene matches. The germline V gene encodes CDR1 SGHKS and CDR2 YYEKEE (reference sequence). CDR3 length: 16 residues. The CDR3 DNA reads as TGTGCCAGCAGCTCTGGTCAGGGGGCGAAAAAGGAAAAACTGTTTTTT. Translation gives CASSSGQGAKKEKLFF.

This sequence joins TRBV14 and TRBJ2-3; D remains unclear. The CDR3 is 17 amino acids. Looked up from germline, CDR1 is SGHDN and CDR2 is FVKESK. Trimming removed 0 bases from V and 0 bases from J, with 13 bases in between. CDR3 sequence reads: CASSQERHYTSTDTQYF. CDR3 nucleotides: TGTGCCAGCAGCCAAGAGAGGCACTACACTAGCACAGATACGCAGTATTTT.

In this sample, this clone turned up once. The V and J genes are TRBV29-1 and TRBJ2-5, with 8 positions matching TRBD1. This CDR3 is 12 amino acids long. J lost 3 bases, V lost 7 bases, and 4 bases had no gene match. CDR1 SQVTM and CDR2 ANQGSEA come from the germline V gene. The CDR3 nucleotides are TGCAGCGCTGGACAGGGAAAAGAGACCCAGTACTTC. Translation: CSAGQGKETQYF. Together with reference TRBV29-1 and TRBJ2-5, the CDR3 gives the full variable domain: SAVISQKPSRDICQRGTSLTIQCQVDSQVTMMFWYRQQPGQSLTLIATANQGSEATYESGFVIDKFPISRPNLTFSTLTVSNMSPEDSSIYLCSAGQGKETQYFGPGTRLLVL.

V usage is TRBV27 and J usage is TRBJ1-4; D not certain. Germline CDR1 and CDR2: MNHEY and SMNVEV (reference sequence). V dropped 3 bases and J dropped 3 bases, with 26 bases sitting between them. The CDR3 consists of 20 residues. CDR3: CASSFRPPRGGRSANEKLFF. In DNA form, the CDR3 reads TGTGCCAGCAGTTTTCGTCCGCCCCGCGGCGGGAGGTCAGCTAATGAAAAACTGTTTTTT.

This sequence joins TRBV11-3 and TRBJ2-2; TRBD1 aligns across 7 bases. CDR3 length equals 16 residues. Trimming at V came to 5 bases and at J to 3 bases, leaving 9 bases not matched to a gene. Per the germline V gene, CDR1 is SGHNT and CDR2 is YENEEA. The CDR3 DNA follows: TGTGCCAGCAGCCCCCCTTTAAGGGGGCACACCGGGGAGCTGTTTTTT. It specifies CASSPPLRGHTGELFF.

This clone was seen only once. The chain couples TRBV9 to TRBJ1-1; tentatively, D is TRBD1 (6 bases). V was cut by 3 bases and J by 0 bases, with 18 bases left in between. The CDR3 is made up of 17 amino acids. The germline V gene has CDR1 SGDLS and CDR2 YYNGEE. The CDR3 reads CASSAQTTDSLNTEAFF. DNA of the CDR3: TGTGCCAGCAGCGCCCAAACCACGGACAGTTTGAACACTGAAGCTTTCTTT.

A word on this clone: The same CDR3 arises from other DNA sequences in this sample as well. The chain recombines TRBV5-1 with TRBJ2-2; TRBD1 matches at 9 bases. This CDR3 region has 15 residues. V dropped 4 bases and J dropped 2; count of bases not matched to a gene: 3. CDR1 is SGHRS, CDR2 YFSETQ, per germline. The CDR3 reads CASSRGQGNTGELFF. The CDR3 nucleotides read TGCGCCAGCAGCAGGGGACAGGGAAACACCGGGGAGCTGTTTTTT. The full variable domain, completed using reference TRBV5-1 and TRBJ2-2, is KAGVTQTPRYLIKTRGQQVTLSCSPISGHRSVSWYQQTPGQGLQFLFEYFSETQRNKGNFPGRFSGRQFSNSRSEMNVSTLELGDSALYLCASSRGQGNTGELFFGEGSRLTVL.

The chain recombines TRBV25-1 with TRBJ2-3, with no clear D. V dropped 2 bases and J dropped 5 bases, with 5 bases sitting between them. CDR1 is MGHDK, CDR2 SYGVNS, per germline. This CDR3 comprises 12 residues. In nucleotides, the CDR3 is TGTGCCAGCAGTGAAAATTTAGATACGCAGTATTTT. It specifies CASSENLDTQYF. The full variable domain, its missing parts supplied by reference TRBV25-1 and TRBJ2-3, is EADIYQTPRYLVIGTGKKITLECSQTMGHDKMYWYQQDPGMELHLIHYSYGVNSTEKGDLSSESTVSRIRTEHFPLTLESARPSHTSQYLCASSENLDTQYFGPGTRLTVL.

This chain connects TRBV5-1 to TRBJ2-3; no reliable D call. Germline assignment: CDR1 SGHRS and CDR2 YFSETQ. The V end lost 4 bases, the J end lost 7 bases, and 10 bases lay between the germline ends. The CDR3 consists of 12 residues. This CDR3 reads CASSAFIHTQYF. As DNA, the CDR3 is TGCGCCAGCAGCGCCTTTATTCATACGCAGTATTTT.

The count of this clone is one. The rearrangement joins TRBV20-1 to TRBJ2-3; D ambiguous. Germline lookup yields CDR1 DFQATT and CDR2 SNEGSKA (reference sequence). The length of the CDR3 is 11 residues. The V gene lost 2 bases and the J gene lost 4 bases, with 4 bases spanning the gap. CDR3: CSARKSDTQYF. The DNA for the CDR3 is TGCAGTGCTAGAAAGTCAGATACGCAGTATTTT.

J is TRBJ2-5 and V is TRBV28, with D perhaps TRBD1 (6 bases). This CDR3 is 15 amino acids long. V lost 4 bases and J 5 bases, leaving 17 bases between the germline ends. CDR1 and CDR2 from the germline V gene are MDHEN and SYDVKM. DNA for the CDR3: TGTGCCAGCAGTTCTCAACAGGGAAGTGGGGAGACCCAGTACTTC. Amino acids: CASSSQQGSGETQYF. Full variable domain (missing parts from reference TRBV28 and TRBJ2-5): DVKVTQSSRYLVKRTGEKVFLECVQDMDHENMFWYRQDPGLGLRLIYFSYDVKMKEKGDIPEGYSVSREKKERFSLILESASTNQTSMYLCASSSQQGSGETQYFGPGTRLLVL.

This chain links TRBV7-2 with TRBJ2-7; possible D gene TRBD2, 6 bases. This CDR3 is 15 amino acids long. The germline gives CDR1 SGHTA, CDR2 FQGNSA. With 0 bases removed from V and 0 bases from J, the gap between germline ends came to 9 bases. The CDR3 loop reads CASSLASGPSYEQYF. The DNA of the CDR3 is TGTGCCAGCAGCTTAGCTAGCGGCCCCTCCTACGAGCAGTACTTC.

This sequence joins TRBV27 and TRBJ1-4; TRBD1 might be the D (5 bases). In germline, CDR1 is MNHEY, CDR2 SMNVEV (reference sequence). Trimming pared 8 bases from V and 7 bases from J, leaving 23 bases between. The CDR3 consists of 16 residues. CDR3 in amino acids: CASGKDLLSGREKLFF. CDR3 nucleotide sequence: TGTGCCAGCGGAAAGGATTTGCTATCGGGGCGTGAAAAACTGTTTTTT. Drawing the rest from reference TRBV27 and TRBJ1-4, the complete variable domain is EAQVTQNPRYLITVTGKKLTVTCSQNMNHEYMSWYRQDPGLGLRQIYYSMNVEVTDKGDVPEGYKVSRKEKRNFPLILESPSPNQTSLYFCASGKDLLSGREKLFFGSGTQLSVL.

The chain recombines TRBV11-3 with TRBJ2-1, with 7 bases that match TRBD2. With 5 bases clipped from V and 8 bases from J, the junction kept 6 bases outside the gene matches. CDR1 and CDR2 from the germline V gene are SGHNT and YENEEA. The CDR3 is 13 residues long. CDR3 bases: TGTGCCAGCAGCGCGGGGAGGGCCTATGAGCAGTTCTTC. Its protein product is CASSAGRAYEQFF.